A selection of T cell receptor beta chains follows, all from one sample in a study of T cells after yellow fever vaccination. TCRdb ran MiXCR on the 5' RACE reads and lists one entry per CDR3 protein. The data contain 120,000 or so distinct CDR3 sequences, about 8.2% of them seen just once; the ten biggest clones take up about 40%. Here the sequenced sample was CD8+ T cells sorted from PBMCs, taken on the day of the yellow fever booster vaccination. The receptors originated from a man between 18 and 29 years old who received the YFV17D yellow fever vaccine. Both conserved end residues are part of each CDR3. The order of the fields is J gene, V gene, CDR3 protein.

TRBJ2-1 | TRBV4-2 | CASSPTSGPGAEQFF
TRBJ1-6 | TRBV6-5 | CASSQGAVRSPLHF
TRBJ2-5 | TRBV28 | CASSRAGQGAAKETQYF
TRBJ1-3 | TRBV23-1 | CASSFPGSRNTIYF
TRBJ1-2 | TRBV7-9 | CASSLGGQGLNYGYTF
TRBJ2-3 | TRBV10-3 | CAISEGQGYWTDTQYF
TRBJ2-1 | TRBV4-2 | CASSDGLDNEQFF
TRBJ1-1 | TRBV7-8 | CASSSPSREVGAFF
TRBJ2-1 | TRBV7-8 | CASSSFRAGGYNEQFF
TRBJ2-3 | TRBV19 | CASSMTGAPDTQYF
TRBJ2-7 | TRBV5-1 | CASSVGSGSYEQYF
TRBJ2-3 | TRBV5-5 | CASSFEQGWSTQYF
TRBJ1-5 | TRBV4-1 | CASSQVGENQPQHF
TRBJ2-7 | TRBV27 | CASSLSWGVTYEQYF
TRBJ2-2 | TRBV5-4 | CASSEGGGELFF
TRBJ2-1 | TRBV4-3 | CASSQGAGGPNNEQFF
TRBJ2-1 | TRBV6-1 | CASADRAYNEQFF
TRBJ2-1 | TRBV7-8 | CASSLGRVLPGEQFF
TRBJ2-1 | TRBV5-1 | CASSGFLGSGGANEQFF
TRBJ2-3 | TRBV27 | CASRSWTVPDTQYF
TRBJ2-1 | TRBV11-2 | CASSPGGGLIPEQFF
TRBJ1-6 | TRBV12-3/TRBV12-4 | CASSTGNSPLHF
TRBJ2-3 | TRBV7-9 | CASSWSGASTDTQYF
TRBJ2-1 | TRBV13 | CASSLASGGADEQFF
TRBJ1-1 | TRBV12-3/TRBV12-4 | CASSLFPLGEYGGPGNTEAFF
TRBJ2-5 | TRBV29-1 | CSVDGSPFSSGGYQETQYF
TRBJ1-2 | TRBV29-1 | CSVEDGANYGYTF
TRBJ2-5 | TRBV7-9 | CASTQVRDLSGDQYF
TRBJ2-3 | TRBV2 | CASSEEAGSTDTQYF
TRBJ2-5 | TRBV7-9 | CASSTAVGGRKTQYF
TRBJ1-1 | TRBV6-2/TRBV6-3 | CASSYSLRTGGNEAFF
TRBJ2-3 | TRBV5-5 | CASSRGTSGTDTQYF
TRBJ1-4 | TRBV7-8 | CASSSRVLPGEKLFF
TRBJ1-2 | TRBV29-1 | CSVDRTGGFGYTF
TRBJ1-2 | TRBV12-3/TRBV12-4 | CASSVPGVYGYTF